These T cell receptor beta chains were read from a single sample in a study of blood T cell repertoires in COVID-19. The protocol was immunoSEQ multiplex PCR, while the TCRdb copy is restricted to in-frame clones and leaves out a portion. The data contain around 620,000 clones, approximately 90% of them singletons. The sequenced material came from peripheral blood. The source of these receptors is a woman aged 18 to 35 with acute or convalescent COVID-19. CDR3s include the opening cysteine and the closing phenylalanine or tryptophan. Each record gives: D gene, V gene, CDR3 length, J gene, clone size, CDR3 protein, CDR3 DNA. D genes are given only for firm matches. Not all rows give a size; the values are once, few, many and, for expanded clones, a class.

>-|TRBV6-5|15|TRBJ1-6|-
CASSYRGSYNSPLHF
TGTGCCAGCAGTTACAGGGGCTCCTATAATTCACCCCTCCACTTT
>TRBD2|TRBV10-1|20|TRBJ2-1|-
CASSDRAAGKSPGSNNEQFF
TGCGCCAGCAGTGATCGGGCAGCGGGGAAGTCACCAGGGAGCAACAATGAGCAGTTCTTC
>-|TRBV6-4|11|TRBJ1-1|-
CASRERTEAFF
TGTGCCAGCAGAGAGCGGACTGAAGCTTTCTTT
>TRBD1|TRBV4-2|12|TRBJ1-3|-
CASSQADRGLYF
TGTGCCAGCAGCCAAGCGGACAGGGGGTTATATTTT
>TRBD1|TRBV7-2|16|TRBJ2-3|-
CASSYDGTGGTDTQYF
TGTGCCAGCAGCTACGACGGGACAGGGGGCACAGATACGCAGTATTTT
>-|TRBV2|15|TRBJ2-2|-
CASMGYRLNTGELFF
TGTGCCAGCATGGGCTACCGTCTAAACACCGGGGAGCTGTTTTTT
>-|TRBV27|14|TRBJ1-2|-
CASSPWDTVSGYTF
TGTGCCAGCAGTCCGTGGGACACCGTTTCGGGCTACACCTTC
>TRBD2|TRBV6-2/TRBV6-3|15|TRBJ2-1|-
CASSVLAGGPGEQFF
TGTGCCAGCAGTGTACTAGCGGGGGGGCCGGGTGAGCAGTTCTTC
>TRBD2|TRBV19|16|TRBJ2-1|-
CASSGIAGGPGNEQFF
TGTGCCAGTAGTGGTATAGCGGGGGGGCCGGGGAATGAGCAGTTCTTC
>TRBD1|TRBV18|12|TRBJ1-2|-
CASSPGTEGYTF
TGTGCCAGCTCACCCGGGACAGAAGGCTACACCTTC
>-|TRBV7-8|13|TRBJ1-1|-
CASSRTVQFEAFF
TGTGCCAGCAGCCGAACCGTCCAGTTTGAAGCTTTCTTT
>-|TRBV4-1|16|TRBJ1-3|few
CASSQRGILGGNTIYF
TGCGCCAGCAGCCAAAGGGGCATCCTCGGGGGAAACACCATATATTTT
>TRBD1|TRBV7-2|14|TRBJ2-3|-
CASSFGQGTDTQYF
TGTGCCAGCAGCTTCGGACAGGGGACAGATACGCAGTATTTT
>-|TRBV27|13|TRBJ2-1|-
CASRYRTWDEQFF
TGTGCCAGCAGATATCGGACTTGGGATGAGCAGTTCTTC
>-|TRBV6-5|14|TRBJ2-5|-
CASSYSSPTETQYF
TGTGCCAGCAGTTACTCTAGCCCGACGGAGACCCAGTACTTC
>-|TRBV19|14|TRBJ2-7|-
CASSMATGTYEQYF
TGTGCCAGTAGTATGGCAACAGGGACCTACGAGCAGTACTTC
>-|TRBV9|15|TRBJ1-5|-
CASSVEGNMNQPQHF
TGTGCCAGCAGCGTCGAGGGAAATATGAATCAGCCCCAGCATTTT
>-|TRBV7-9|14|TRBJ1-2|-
CASSLDPQVYGYTF
TGTGCCAGCAGCTTAGATCCACAGGTGTATGGCTACACCTTC
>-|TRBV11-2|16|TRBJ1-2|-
CASSLAGVGGSYGYTF
TGTGCCAGCAGCTTAGCGGGGGTCGGCGGGTCCTATGGCTACACCTTC
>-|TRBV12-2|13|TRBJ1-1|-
CASRLVVYTEAFF
TGTGCAAGTCGCTTAGTTGTATACACTGAAGCTTTCTTT
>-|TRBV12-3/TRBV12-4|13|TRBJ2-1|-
CASRLDSYNEQFF
TGTGCCAGCAGGCTCGACAGCTACAATGAGCAGTTCTTC
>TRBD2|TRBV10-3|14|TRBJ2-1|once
CAIRGTSGYNEQFF
TGTGCCATCAGGGGGACTAGCGGCTACAATGAGCAGTTCTTC
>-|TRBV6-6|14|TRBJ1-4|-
CASSYSGVGEKLFF
TGTGCCAGCAGTTACTCAGGGGTTGGAGAAAAACTGTTTTTT
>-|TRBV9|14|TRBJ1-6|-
CASSPPESNSPLHF
TGTGCCAGCAGCCCCCCCGAGTCGAATTCACCCCTCCACTTT
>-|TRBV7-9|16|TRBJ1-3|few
CASSFTGEYSGNTIYF
TGTGCCAGCAGCTTCACCGGGGAATACTCTGGAAACACCATATATTTT
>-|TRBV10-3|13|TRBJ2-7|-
CAITPSSSYEQYF
TGTGCCATCACCCCAAGTAGTTCCTACGAGCAGTACTTC
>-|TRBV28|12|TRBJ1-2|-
CASGHEFYGYTF
TGTGCCAGCGGACATGAATTCTATGGCTACACCTTC
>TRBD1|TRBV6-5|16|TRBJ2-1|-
CASSYSPGQGSNEQFF
TGTGCCAGCAGTTACTCCCCGGGACAGGGAAGCAATGAGCAGTTCTTC
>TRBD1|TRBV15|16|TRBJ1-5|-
CATSPRDRVGIQPQHF
TGTGCCACCAGCCCCCGCGACAGGGTAGGAATCCAGCCCCAGCATTTT
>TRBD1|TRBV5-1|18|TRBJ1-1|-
CASSWQFGTGGGRTEAFF
TGCGCCAGCAGCTGGCAATTCGGGACAGGGGGCGGAAGGACTGAAGCTTTCTTT
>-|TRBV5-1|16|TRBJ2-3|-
CASSPEAGLSTDTQYF
TGCGCCAGCAGCCCTGAAGCGGGCCTAAGCACAGATACGCAGTATTTT
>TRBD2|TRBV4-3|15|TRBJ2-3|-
CASSQGGGVTDTQYF
TGCGCCAGCAGCCAAGGCGGGGGGGTTACAGATACGCAGTATTTT
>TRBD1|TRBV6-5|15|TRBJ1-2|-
CASSSILDRGNGYTF
TGTGCCAGCAGTTCCATCCTTGACAGGGGCAATGGCTACACCTTC
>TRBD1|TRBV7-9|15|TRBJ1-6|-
CASSSEDRGNSPLHF
TGTGCCAGCAGCTCAGAGGACAGGGGCAATTCACCCCTCCACTTT
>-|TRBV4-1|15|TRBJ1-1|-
CASSSQEDRSTEAFF
TGCGCCAGCAGCTCCCAGGAGGACAGAAGCACTGAAGCTTTCTTT
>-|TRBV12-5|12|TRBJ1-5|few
CASVHSNQPQHF
TGTGCTAGTGTACACAGCAATCAGCCCCAGCATTTT
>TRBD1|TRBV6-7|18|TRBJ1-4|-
CASSYPDRGLSANEKLFF
TGTGCCAGCAGTTACCCGGACAGGGGCTTAAGTGCTAATGAAAAACTGTTTTTT
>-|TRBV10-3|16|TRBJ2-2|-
CAIRPDMESNTGELFF
TGTGCCATCAGGCCGGACATGGAGTCGAACACCGGGGAGCTGTTTTTT
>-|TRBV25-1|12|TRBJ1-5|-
CASARGDQPQHF
TGTGCCAGTGCTCGGGGAGATCAGCCCCAGCATTTT
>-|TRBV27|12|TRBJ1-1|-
CASSRQGTEAFF
TGTGCCAGCAGCCGGCAGGGGACTGAAGCTTTCTTT
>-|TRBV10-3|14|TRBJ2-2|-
CAISDFLSTGELFF
TGTGCCATCAGTGATTTTCTGTCCACCGGGGAGCTGTTTTTT
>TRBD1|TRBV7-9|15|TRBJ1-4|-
CASSPETGLSEKLFF
TGTGCCAGCAGCCCAGAGACAGGGCTAAGTGAAAAACTGTTTTTT
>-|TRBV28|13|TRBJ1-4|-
CASSRTVNEKLFF
TGTGCCAGCAGCCGGACAGTTAATGAAAAACTGTTTTTT
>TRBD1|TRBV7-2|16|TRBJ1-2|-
CASSIGQGAVNYGYTF
TGTGCCAGCAGCATCGGACAGGGAGCGGTTAACTATGGCTACACCTTC
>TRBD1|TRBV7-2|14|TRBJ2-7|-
CASSFSRGLDEQYF
TGTGCCAGCAGCTTTTCCAGGGGGCTCGACGAGCAGTACTTC
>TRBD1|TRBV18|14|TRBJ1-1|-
CASSSDRVGTEAFF
TGTGCCAGCTCATCTGACAGGGTGGGCACTGAAGCTTTCTTT
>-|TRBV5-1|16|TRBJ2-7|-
CASSPESLGLGYREYF
TGCGCCAGCAGCCCGGAGTCCTTGGGACTGGGGTATCGGGAGTACTTC
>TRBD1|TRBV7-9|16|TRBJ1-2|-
CASSQTGEIPNYGYTF
TGTGCCAGCAGCCAGACAGGGGAAATCCCTAACTATGGCTACACCTTC
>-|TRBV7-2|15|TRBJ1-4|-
CASSLTRDTFRKLFF
TGTGCCAGCAGCTTAACCCGGGACACCTTTCGAAAACTGTTTTTT
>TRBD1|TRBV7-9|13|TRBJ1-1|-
CASSDTGVGEAFF
TGTGCCAGCAGCGACACAGGGGTTGGTGAAGCTTTCTTT
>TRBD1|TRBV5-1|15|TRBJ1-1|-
CASSLGTGSNTEAFF
TGCGCCAGCAGCTTGGGGACAGGGAGTAACACTGAAGCTTTCTTT